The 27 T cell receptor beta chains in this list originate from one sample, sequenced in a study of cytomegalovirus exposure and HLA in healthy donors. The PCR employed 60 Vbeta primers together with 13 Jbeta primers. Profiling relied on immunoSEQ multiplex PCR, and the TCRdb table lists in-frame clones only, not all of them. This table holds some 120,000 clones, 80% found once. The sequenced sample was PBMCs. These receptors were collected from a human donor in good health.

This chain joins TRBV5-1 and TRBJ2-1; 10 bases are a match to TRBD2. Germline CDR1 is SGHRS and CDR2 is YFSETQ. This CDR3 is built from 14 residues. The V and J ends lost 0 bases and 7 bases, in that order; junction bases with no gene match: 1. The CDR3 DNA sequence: TGCGCCAGCAGCTTGGAGCGGGGGGGGAATGAGCAGTTCTTC. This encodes CASSLERGGNEQFF.

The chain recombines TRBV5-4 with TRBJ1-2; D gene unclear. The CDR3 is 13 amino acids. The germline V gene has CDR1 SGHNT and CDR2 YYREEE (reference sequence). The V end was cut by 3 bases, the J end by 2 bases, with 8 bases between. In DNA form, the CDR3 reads TGTGCCAGCAGCTCGACTGAAAACTATGGCTACACCTTC. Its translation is CASSSTENYGYTF.

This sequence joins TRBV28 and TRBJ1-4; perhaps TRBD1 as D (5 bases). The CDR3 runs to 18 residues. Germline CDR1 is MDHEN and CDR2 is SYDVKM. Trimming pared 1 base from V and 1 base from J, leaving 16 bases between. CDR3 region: CASSLFSGQGKTNEKLFF. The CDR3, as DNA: TGTGCCAGCAGTTTATTCTCCGGGCAGGGAAAAACTAATGAAAAACTGTTTTTT.

CDR3 loop: CSVERGDRRGGYGYTF. The CDR3 DNA reads TGCAGCGTTGAAAGGGGGGACAGGAGAGGAGGCTATGGCTACACCTTC. The V gene is TRBV29-1, the J gene TRBJ1-2, with TRBD1 identical over 8 bases. The trim removed 2 bases at V and 4 bases at J, leaving 12 bases unmatched. Germline CDR1 is SQVTM and CDR2 is ANQGSEA. CDR3 length: 16 residues.

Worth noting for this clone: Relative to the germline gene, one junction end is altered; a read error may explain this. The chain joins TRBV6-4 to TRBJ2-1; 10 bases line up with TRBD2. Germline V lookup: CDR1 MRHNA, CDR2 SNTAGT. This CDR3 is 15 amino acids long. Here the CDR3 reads CASSYSSGGEVEQFF. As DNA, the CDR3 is TGTGCCAGCAGTTACTCCAGCGGGGGGGAGGTTGAGCAGTTCTTC.

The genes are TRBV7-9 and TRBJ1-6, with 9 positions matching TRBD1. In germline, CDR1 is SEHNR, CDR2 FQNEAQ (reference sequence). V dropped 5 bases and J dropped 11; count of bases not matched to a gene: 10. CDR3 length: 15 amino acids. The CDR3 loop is CASSQGQGRWAPLHF. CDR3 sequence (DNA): TGTGCCAGCAGCCAGGGACAGGGCCGATGGGCACCCCTCCACTTT.

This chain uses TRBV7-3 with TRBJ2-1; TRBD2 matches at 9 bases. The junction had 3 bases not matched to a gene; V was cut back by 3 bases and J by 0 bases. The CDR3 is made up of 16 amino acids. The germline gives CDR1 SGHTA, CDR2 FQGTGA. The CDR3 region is CASSLRAGGSYNEQFF. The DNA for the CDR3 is TGTGCCAGCAGCTTGAGAGCGGGAGGCTCCTACAATGAGCAGTTCTTC.

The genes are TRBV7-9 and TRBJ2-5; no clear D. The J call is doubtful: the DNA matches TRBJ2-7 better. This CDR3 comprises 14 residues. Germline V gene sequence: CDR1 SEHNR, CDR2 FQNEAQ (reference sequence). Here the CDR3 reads CASSSAQVTYEQYF. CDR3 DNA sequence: TGTGCCAGCAGCTCCGCGCAGGTAACCTACGAGCAGTACTTC.

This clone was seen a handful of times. In DNA, the CDR3 is TGTGCCAGTAGTAGAACTAGCGGGGTAAACAATGAGCAGTTCTTC. It specifies CASSRTSGVNNEQFF. This chain links TRBV19 with TRBJ2-1; 10 bases are a match to TRBD2. Looked up from germline, CDR1 is LNHDA and CDR2 is SQIVND (reference sequence). The J segment lost 5 bases and the V segment lost 4 bases, leaving 5 bases of the junction unmatched. The CDR3 is made up of 15 amino acids.

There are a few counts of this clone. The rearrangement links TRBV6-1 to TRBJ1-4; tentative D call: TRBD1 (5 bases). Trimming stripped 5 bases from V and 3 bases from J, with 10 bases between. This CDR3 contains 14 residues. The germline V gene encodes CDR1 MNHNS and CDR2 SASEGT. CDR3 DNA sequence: TGTGCCAGCAGTTTGGACACTTCTAATGAAAAACTGTTTTTT. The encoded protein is CASSLDTSNEKLFF.

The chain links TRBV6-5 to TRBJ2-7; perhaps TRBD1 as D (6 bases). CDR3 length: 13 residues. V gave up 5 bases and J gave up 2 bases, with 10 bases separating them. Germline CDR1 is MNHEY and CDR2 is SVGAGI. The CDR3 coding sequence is TGTGCCAGCAGTCAGCAGGGGACCTACGAGCAGTACTTC. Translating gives CASSQQGTYEQYF.

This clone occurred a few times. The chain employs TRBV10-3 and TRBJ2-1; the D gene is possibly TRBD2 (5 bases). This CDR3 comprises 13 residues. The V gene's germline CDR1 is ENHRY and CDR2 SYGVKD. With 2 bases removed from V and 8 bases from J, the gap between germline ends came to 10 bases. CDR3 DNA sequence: TGTGCCATCAGTGAGATCGGGCGGGATGAGCAGTTCTTC. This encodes CAISEIGRDEQFF.

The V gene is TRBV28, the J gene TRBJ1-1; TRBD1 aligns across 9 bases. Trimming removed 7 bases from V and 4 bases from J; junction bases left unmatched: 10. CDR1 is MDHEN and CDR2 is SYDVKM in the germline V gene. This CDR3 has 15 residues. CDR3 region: CASKPGDRAGTEAFF. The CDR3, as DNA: TGTGCCAGCAAACCGGGGGACAGGGCGGGCACTGAAGCTTTCTTT.

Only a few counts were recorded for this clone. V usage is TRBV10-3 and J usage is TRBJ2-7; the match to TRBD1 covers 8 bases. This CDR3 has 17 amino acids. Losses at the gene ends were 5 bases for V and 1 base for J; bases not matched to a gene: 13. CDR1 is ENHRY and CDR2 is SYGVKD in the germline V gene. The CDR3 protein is CAISPGQVPHKSYEQYF. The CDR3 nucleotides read TGTGCCATCAGTCCGGGACAGGTCCCCCATAAATCCTACGAGCAGTACTTC.

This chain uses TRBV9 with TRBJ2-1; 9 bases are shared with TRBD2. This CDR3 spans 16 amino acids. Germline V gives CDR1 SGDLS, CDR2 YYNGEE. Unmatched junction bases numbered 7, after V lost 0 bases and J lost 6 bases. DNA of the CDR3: TGTGCCAGCAGCGTAGTTGGGCGGGGGGGGGTCAATGAGCAGTTCTTC. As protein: CASSVVGRGGVNEQFF.

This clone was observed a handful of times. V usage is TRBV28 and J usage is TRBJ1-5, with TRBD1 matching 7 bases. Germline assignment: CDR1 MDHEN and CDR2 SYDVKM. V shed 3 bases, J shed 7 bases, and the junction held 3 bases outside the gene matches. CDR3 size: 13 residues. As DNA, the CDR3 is TGTGCCAGCAGTTTTCAACAGGGGCAGCCCCAGCATTTT. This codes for CASSFQQGQPQHF.

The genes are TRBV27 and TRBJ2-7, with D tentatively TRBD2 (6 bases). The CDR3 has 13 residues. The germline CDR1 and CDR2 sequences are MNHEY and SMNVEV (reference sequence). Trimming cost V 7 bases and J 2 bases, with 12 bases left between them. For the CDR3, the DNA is TGTGCCAGCACCGCTAGCGACCCCTACGAGCAGTACTTC. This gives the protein CASTASDPYEQYF.

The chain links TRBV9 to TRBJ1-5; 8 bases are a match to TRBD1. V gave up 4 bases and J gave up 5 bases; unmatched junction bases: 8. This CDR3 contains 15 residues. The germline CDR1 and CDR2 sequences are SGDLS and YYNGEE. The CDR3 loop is CASSRGQARDQPQHF. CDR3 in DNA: TGTGCCAGCAGCCGGGGACAGGCGCGGGATCAGCCCCAGCATTTT.

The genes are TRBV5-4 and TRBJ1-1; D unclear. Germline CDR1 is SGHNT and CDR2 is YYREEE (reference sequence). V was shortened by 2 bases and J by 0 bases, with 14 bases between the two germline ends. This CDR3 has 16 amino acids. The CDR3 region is CASSLSPPGLNTEAFF. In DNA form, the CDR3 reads TGTGCCAGCAGCTTAAGTCCGCCAGGCCTGAACACTGAAGCTTTCTTT.

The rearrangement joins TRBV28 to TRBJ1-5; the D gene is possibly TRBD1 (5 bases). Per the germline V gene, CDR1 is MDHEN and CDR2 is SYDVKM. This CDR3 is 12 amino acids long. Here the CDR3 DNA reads TGTGTCGTCGGGGCGGGGACGCAGCCCCAGCATTTT. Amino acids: CVVGAGTQPQHF.

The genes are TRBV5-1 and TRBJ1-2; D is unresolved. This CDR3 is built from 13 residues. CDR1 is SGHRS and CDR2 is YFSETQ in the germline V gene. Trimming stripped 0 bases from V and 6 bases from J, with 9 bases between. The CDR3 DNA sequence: TGCGCCAGCAGCTTGGCCCTGGTAGATGGCTACACCTTC. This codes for CASSLALVDGYTF.

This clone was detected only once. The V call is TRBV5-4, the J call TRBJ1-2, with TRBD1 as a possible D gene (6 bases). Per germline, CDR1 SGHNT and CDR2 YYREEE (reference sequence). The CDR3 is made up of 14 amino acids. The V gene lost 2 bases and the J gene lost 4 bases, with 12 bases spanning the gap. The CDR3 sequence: CASSLGGAGYGYTF. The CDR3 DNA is TGTGCCAGCAGCTTAGGGGGGGCTGGCTATGGCTACACCTTC.

CDR3 nucleotide sequence: TGTGCCAGTAGTCCTGAGACAGGGGAAAATGAAAAACTGTTTTTT. It yields the protein CASSPETGENEKLFF. The genes are TRBV19 and TRBJ1-4; 8 bases fit TRBD1. J gave up 5 bases and V 5 bases, and 7 bases lay outside the gene matches. Germline loops: CDR1 LNHDA, CDR2 SQIVND (reference sequence). The CDR3 extends over 15 amino acids. Variable domain in full (rest from reference TRBV19 and TRBJ1-4): DGGITQSPKYLFRKEGQNVTLSCEQNLNHDAMYWYRQDPGQGLRLIYYSQIVNDFQKGDIAEGYSVSREKKESFPLTVTSAQKNPTAFYLCASSPETGENEKLFFGSGTQLSVL.

The CDR3 sequence: CASSQGLSNQPQHF. In nucleotides, the CDR3 is TGCGCCAGCAGCCAGGGGCTTAGCAATCAGCCCCAGCATTTT. The genes are TRBV10-2 and TRBJ1-5, with a tentative D call TRBD1 (6 bases). Germline V lookup: CDR1 WSHSY, CDR2 SAAADI. Trimming removed 6 bases from V and 0 bases from J, with 9 bases in between. This CDR3 is 14 amino acids long.

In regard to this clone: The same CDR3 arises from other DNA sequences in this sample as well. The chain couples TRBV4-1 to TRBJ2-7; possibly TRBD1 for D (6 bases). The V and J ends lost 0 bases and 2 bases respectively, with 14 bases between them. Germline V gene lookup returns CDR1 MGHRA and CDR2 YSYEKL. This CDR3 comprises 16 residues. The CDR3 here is CASSQEPQGSPYEQYF. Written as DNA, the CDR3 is TGCGCCAGCAGCCAAGAGCCCCAGGGGAGTCCCTACGAGCAGTACTTC.

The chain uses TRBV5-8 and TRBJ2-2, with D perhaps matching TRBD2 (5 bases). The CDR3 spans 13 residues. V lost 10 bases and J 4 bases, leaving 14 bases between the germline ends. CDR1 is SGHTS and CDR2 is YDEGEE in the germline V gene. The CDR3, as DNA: TGTGCCTCCCGACTAAGCCTCACCGGGGAGCTGTTTTTT. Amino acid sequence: CASRLSLTGELFF. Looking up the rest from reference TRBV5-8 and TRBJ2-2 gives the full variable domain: EAGVTQSPTHLIKTRGQQATLRCSPISGHTSVYWYQQALGLGLQFLLWYDEGEERNRGNFPPRFSGRQFPNYSSELNVNALELEDSALYLCASRLSLTGELFFGEGSRLTVL.

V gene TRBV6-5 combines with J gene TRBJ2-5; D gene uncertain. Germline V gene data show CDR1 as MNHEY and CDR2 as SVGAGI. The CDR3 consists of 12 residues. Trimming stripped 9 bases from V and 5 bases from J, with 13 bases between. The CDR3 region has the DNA TGTGCCAGGCGGATTAGTGGCGAGACCCAGTACTTC. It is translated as CARRISGETQYF.